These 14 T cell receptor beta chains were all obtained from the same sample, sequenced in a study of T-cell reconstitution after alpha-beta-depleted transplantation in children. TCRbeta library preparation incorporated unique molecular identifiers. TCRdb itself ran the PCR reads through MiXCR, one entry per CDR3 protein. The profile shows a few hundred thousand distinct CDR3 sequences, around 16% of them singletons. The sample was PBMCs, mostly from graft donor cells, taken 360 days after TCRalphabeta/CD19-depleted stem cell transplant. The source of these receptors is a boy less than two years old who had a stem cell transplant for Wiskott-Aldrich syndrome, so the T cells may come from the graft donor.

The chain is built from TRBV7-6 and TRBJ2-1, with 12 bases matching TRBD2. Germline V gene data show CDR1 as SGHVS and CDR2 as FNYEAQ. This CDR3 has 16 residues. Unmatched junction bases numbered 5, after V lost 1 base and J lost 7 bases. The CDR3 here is CASSLGLAGGLNEQFF. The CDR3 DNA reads TGTGCCAGCAGCTTAGGGCTAGCGGGGGGGCTTAATGAGCAGTTCTTC.

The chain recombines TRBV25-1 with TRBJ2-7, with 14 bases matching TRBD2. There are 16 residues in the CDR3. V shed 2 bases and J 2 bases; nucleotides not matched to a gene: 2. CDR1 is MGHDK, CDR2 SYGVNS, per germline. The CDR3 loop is CASSERTSGGTYEQYF. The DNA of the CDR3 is TGTGCCAGCAGTGAACGGACTAGCGGGGGGACCTACGAGCAGTACTTC.

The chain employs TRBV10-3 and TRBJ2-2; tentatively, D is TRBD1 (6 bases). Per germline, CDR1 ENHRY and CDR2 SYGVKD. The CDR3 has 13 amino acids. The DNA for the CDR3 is TGTGCTGGTGGCAGGGGAATAACCGGGGAGCTGTTTTTT. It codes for CAGGRGITGELFF.

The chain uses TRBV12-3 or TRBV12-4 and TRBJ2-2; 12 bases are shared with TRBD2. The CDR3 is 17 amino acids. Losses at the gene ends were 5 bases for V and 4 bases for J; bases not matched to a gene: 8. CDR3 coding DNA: TGTGCCAGCAGTCCCCGACTAGCGGGAGTTATCACCGGGGAGCTGTTTTTT. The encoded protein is CASSPRLAGVITGELFF.

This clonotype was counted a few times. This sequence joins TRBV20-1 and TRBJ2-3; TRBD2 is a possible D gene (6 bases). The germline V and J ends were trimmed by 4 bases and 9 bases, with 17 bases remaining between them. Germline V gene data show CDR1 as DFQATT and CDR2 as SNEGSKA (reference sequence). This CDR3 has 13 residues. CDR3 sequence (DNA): TGCAGTGCTAACATGGGGAGGCTCTCAACGCAGTATTTT. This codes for CSANMGRLSTQYF.

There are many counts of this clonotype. CDR3 DNA sequence: TGTGCCAGCAGCTTGGGGACGGGCGGCACCTACGAGCAGTACTTC. This gives the protein CASSLGTGGTYEQYF. The chain joins TRBV11-2 to TRBJ2-7; D is perhaps TRBD1 or TRBD2 (5 bases each). This CDR3 comprises 15 residues. Trimming took off 3 bases at V and 2 bases at J, with 14 bases between the two ends. Germline V lookup: CDR1 SGHAT, CDR2 FQNNGV.

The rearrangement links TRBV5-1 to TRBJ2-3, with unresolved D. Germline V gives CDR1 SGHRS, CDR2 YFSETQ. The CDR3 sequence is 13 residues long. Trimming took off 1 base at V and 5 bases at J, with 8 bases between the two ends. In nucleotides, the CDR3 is TGCGCCAGCAGCTTGAGGGTCGTAGATACGCAGTATTTT. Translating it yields CASSLRVVDTQYF.

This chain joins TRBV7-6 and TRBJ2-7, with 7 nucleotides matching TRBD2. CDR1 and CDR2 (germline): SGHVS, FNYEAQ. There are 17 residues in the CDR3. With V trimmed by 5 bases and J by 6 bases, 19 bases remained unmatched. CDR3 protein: CASSRSTGAGRSREQYF. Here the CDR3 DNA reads TGTGCCAGCAGCCGCAGTACAGGAGCGGGAAGGTCTCGCGAGCAGTACTTC.

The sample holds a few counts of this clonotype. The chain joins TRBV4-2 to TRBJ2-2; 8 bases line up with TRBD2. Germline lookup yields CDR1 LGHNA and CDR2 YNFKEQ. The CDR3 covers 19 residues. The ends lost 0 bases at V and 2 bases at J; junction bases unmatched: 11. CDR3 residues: CASSQDGGLGRPNTGELFF. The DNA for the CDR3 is TGTGCCAGCAGCCAAGATGGGGGACTAGGGAGGCCTAACACCGGGGAGCTGTTTTTT.

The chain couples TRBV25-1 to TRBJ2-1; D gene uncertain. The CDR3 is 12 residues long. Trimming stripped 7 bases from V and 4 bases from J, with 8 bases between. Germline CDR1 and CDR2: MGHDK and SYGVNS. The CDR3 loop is CASIKGYNEQFF. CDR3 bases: TGTGCCAGCATTAAGGGTTACAATGAGCAGTTCTTC. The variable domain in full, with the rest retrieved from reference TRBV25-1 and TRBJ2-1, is EADIYQTPRYLVIGTGKKITLECSQTMGHDKMYWYQQDPGMELHLIHYSYGVNSTEKGDLSSESTVSRIRTEHFPLTLESARPSHTSQYLCASIKGYNEQFFGPGTRLTVL.

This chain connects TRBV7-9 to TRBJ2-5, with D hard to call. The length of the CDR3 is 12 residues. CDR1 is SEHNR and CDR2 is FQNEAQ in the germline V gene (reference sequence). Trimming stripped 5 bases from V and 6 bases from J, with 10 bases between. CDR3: CASSLREKTQYF. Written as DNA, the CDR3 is TGTGCCAGCAGCCTAAGGGAAAAGACCCAGTACTTC.

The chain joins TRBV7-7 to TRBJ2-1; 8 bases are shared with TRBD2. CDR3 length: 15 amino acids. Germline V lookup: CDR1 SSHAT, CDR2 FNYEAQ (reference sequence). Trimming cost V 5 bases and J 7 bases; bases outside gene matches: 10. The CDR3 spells CASSMGLVGSNEQFF. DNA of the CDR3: TGTGCCAGCAGCATGGGACTAGTTGGGTCGAATGAGCAGTTCTTC.

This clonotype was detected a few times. The CDR3 protein is CSADPGAKEEQYF. The CDR3 region has the DNA TGCAGTGCTGACCCCGGGGCGAAGGAGGAGCAGTACTTC. The chain employs TRBV20-1 and TRBJ2-7; TRBD1 or TRBD2 may be the D gene (5 bases each). Per the germline V gene, CDR1 is DFQATT and CDR2 is SNEGSKA (reference sequence). This CDR3 has 13 residues. The germline V and J ends were trimmed by 5 bases and 7 bases, with 18 bases remaining between them.

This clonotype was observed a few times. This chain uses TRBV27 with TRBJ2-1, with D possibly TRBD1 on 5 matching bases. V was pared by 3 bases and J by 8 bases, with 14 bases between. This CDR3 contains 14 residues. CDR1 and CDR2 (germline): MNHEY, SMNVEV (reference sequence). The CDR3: CASSFGRAWDEQFF. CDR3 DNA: TGTGCCAGCAGTTTCGGCAGGGCTTGGGATGAGCAGTTCTTC.